These T cell receptor beta chains were read from a single sample in a study of blood T cells in healthy people across ages. TCRdb re-derived calls from the 5' RACE reads in MiXCR, one entry per CDR3 protein. Counted here are 1.5 million to 2 million distinct CDR3 sequences, 25% to 30% occurring once; the ten biggest clones make up less than 9.5%. The sample taken for sequencing was blood. The receptors were gathered from a woman in her thirties in good health. CDR3s include the opening cysteine and the closing phenylalanine or tryptophan. A D gene is named only where the DNA matches it firmly. Rows may omit the clone size; those that give it use once, few, many or a size class.

v_gene,d_gene,j_gene,abundance,CDR3nt,CDR3aa
TRBV29-1,NA,TRBJ1-2,many,TGCAGCGTTGATTATTATGTGTCAGGGGTCGGAGGCTACACCTTC,CSVDYYVSGVGGYTF
TRBV29-1,NA,TRBJ1-2,NA,TGCAGCGTTAAGTTAGAAGGGCGTAATGGCTACACCTTC,CSVKLEGRNGYTF
TRBV6-5,NA,TRBJ2-7,NA,TGTGCCAGCAGCTATCCCGGACAGAAATCCTACGAGCAGTACTTC,CASSYPGQKSYEQYF
TRBV7-9,NA,TRBJ1-2,few,TGTGCCAGCAGCCCAAGACAGGAGGGCTACACCTTC,CASSPRQEGYTF
TRBV7-9,NA,TRBJ1-2,NA,TGTGCCAGCAGCCCTTTTGTCGAAAGATCCCGGGACTATGGCTACACCTTC,CASSPFVERSRDYGYTF
TRBV5-5,NA,TRBJ1-2,NA,TGTGCCAGCAGCCAAGCTTGGCAGGGACGAGCTAACTATGGCTACACCTTC,CASSQAWQGRANYGYTF
TRBV20-1,NA,TRBJ1-2,many,TGCAGTGCTGGCCCCTTGGGGGGGGGCTACACCTTC,CSAGPLGGGYTF
TRBV4-1,NA,TRBJ1-1,NA,TGCGCCAGCAGCGGGCAGGCGTCCATGAACACTGAAGCTTTCTTT,CASSGQASMNTEAFF
TRBV4-1,NA,TRBJ2-5,many,TGCGCCAGCAGCCAAGGAACCCGGGCACTAGCCTGGGAGACCCAGTACTTC,CASSQGTRALAWETQYF
TRBV10-3,NA,TRBJ2-1,few,TGTGCCATCAGGGGACTCCTCGATGAGCAGTTCTTC,CAIRGLLDEQFF
TRBV6-1,NA,TRBJ1-1,NA,TGTGCCAGCAGTGTGGCGCCCGGACAAAGTTTCGAAGCTTTCTTT,CASSVAPGQSFEAFF
TRBV29-1,NA,TRBJ2-3,NA,TGCAGCGCTGGGGGCCAGAGCACAGATACGCAGTATTTT,CSAGGQSTDTQYF
TRBV10-3,NA,TRBJ2-7,few,TGTGCCATCAGTGAGTCGACAGGGAGGGATGAGCAGTACTTC,CAISESTGRDEQYF
TRBV9,NA,TRBJ2-7,NA,TGTGCCAGCAGCGGGACTATTTACTACGAGCAGTACTTC,CASSGTIYYEQYF
TRBV5-6,TRBD2,TRBJ2-1,NA,TGTGCCAGCAGCTTGGCCGAACGGGGCGGGAGCTCCTACAATGGGCAGTTCTTC,CASSLAERGGSSYNGQFF
TRBV18,TRBD1,TRBJ2-7,NA,TGTGCCAGCTCACCATCCCCAGGGGGCTACGAGCAGTACTTC,CASSPSPGGYEQYF